This T cell receptor beta chain emerged from a study of graft-versus-host responses after intestinal transplantation. Study background: Recipients had multivisceral, liver-intestinal, or isolated intestinal transplants.

Study results and caveats: Recipient marrow harbored GvH clones, some of which surfaced first in ileum or blood. High graft-versus-host to host-versus-graft T cell clonal ratios marked allografts of patients with graft-donor macrochimerism.

In the case of this clone: No antigen is known for it.

TCRdb keeps only in-frame clones here, not all; method: immunoSEQ multiplex PCR. The table lists more than 100,000 clones, roughly 93% of them singletons. CDR1 and CDR2 (germline): SGHRS, YFSETQ. This CDR3 contains 13 residues. V was pared by 2 bases and J by 5 bases, with 11 bases between. V and J are TRBV5-1 and TRBJ2-7, with D hard to call. Sequencing used unstimulated CD4+ T cells sorted from spleen or lymph node cells, obtained before intestinal transplant. The TCR sequence derives from a human donor who received an intestinal transplant. The CDR3, as DNA: TGCGCCAGCAGCTTTTTGGGCCTTGACGAGCAGTACTTC. The encoded protein is CASSFLGLDEQYF.